This TCR beta chain was documented in a study of blood T cell repertoires in COVID-19. Background on the study: Sample material is recorded as cDNA or gDNA derived from T cells, B-cell-depleted T cells, or PBMCs.

Only in-frame clones appear in the TCRdb table, and some are missing; sequencing was by immunoSEQ multiplex PCR. The repertoire consists of approximately 57,000 clones, with approximately 87% occurring once and the leading ten covering around 4%. The V gene lost 3 bases and the J gene lost 1 base, with 6 bases spanning the gap. Germline loops: CDR1 SQVTM, CDR2 ANQGSEA. The CDR3 is 13 residues long. Sequenced input: peripheral blood. This chain links TRBV29-1 with TRBJ2-2; unclear D gene. This TCR derives from a man aged 50 to 59 with acute or convalescent COVID-19. CDR3 nucleotide sequence: TGCAGCGTTGAGGCAGTGAACACCGGGGAGCTGTTTTTT. Its translation is CSVEAVNTGELFF.